This paragraph covers one T cell receptor beta chain sequence. This clone's antigen is unknown. No quality values exist for individual bases; no much larger clone is one base distant. Using the deep immunoSEQ assay, TCR CDR3 regions were amplified from genomic DNA by multiplex PCR. Extracted genomic DNA from each cell subset was spread evenly across all wells of several immunoSEQ 96-well plates, with each plate serving as a replicate. For sorted subsets, each replicate PCR was loaded with 200 ng genomic DNA, equivalent to roughly 30,000 T cell genomes. The purified libraries were quantified using a Qubit 3.0 fluorometer, sized with a Bioanalyzer 2100, and then quantified again using the KAPA Library Quantification kit. Every immunoSEQ 96-well plate was sequenced on a separate single-read 150-cycle Illumina NextSeq 550 flow cell. The study's own analysis went as follows. The immunoSEQ output contained only junctional sequences without quality scores, so filtering could not match that applied to full-length reads. To assign V/J genes and CDR3, sequences were annotated using PyIR, a Python wrapper for IgBLAST v1.9, with IMGT germline references. Any read was removed if the V/J assignment was weak (E-value above 1e-6), the CDR3 was missing, or the read contained stop codons, out-of-frame junctions, or ambiguous translated residues. V3J clonotypes were defined as sequences sharing an identical inferred V gene, J gene, and CDR3 amino acid sequence. To compute the percentage overlap between repertoires, the number of shared unique clonotypes was divided by the size of the smaller repertoire. Richness of each repertoire was evaluated using RTK rarefaction, the Chao1 estimator, and Recon v2.1 estimates of unobserved clonotypes. Generation probabilities for all TCRbeta clonotypes obtained by the gDNA method from a handful of donors were computed using OLGA. TCRdb provides this immuneACCESS table in a form limited to in-frame rearrangements. Some clones are lacking; in checked studies, under half of them reflect an unresolved V gene, and why the rest are absent is not known. V and J calls and clone size follow that table, whereas D and trimming were derived from the DNA. The sample records some 2,400,000 clones, 90% to 97% of which are singletons. About 0.13% of the sample goes to the ten largest clones.

The donors were healthy, HIV-negative adults with no recently reported acute infections or vaccinations. Only Caucasian adults living in Nashville, Tennessee, USA were represented among the donors. CD4+ T cells were enriched by magnetic negative selection, after which naive cells were positively selected on CD45RA and the negative fraction was taken as the memory subset. Blood was obtained by leukapheresis, after which PBMCs were separated by Ficoll-Histopaque density gradient centrifugation and cryopreserved in liquid nitrogen vapor phase. Analytical flow cytometry was used to check the purity and quantity of every magnetically sorted T cell population. Each sorted fraction had its genomic DNA isolated and then quantified by UV absorbance on a Nanodrop 2000c. This sample was included in a study of shared clonotypes between healthy human individuals (dated by TCRdb to the early 2020s). About the full investigation: The cohort comprised a couple of women and a few men aged 18 to 49 years. For each donor, CD4 naive and CD4 memory were each run on three plates, CD8 naive on two plates, and CD8 memory on one plate. Blood TCR repertoires of a handful of healthy adults were deeply sequenced to estimate repertoire size and the extent of clonotype sharing between individuals. To increase sequencing depth and limit assay-specific biases, different laboratories used diverse techniques to prepare libraries and sequence TCR repertoires. Between about 0.85 and 9.5 billion PBMCs per donor were obtained by leukapheresis. Here is what the overall study found, with its caveats: Roughly 5% of naive CD4, roughly 3.6% of naive CD8, around 2.3% of memory CD4, and about 0.4% of memory CD8 clonotypes were shared across several donors. Clonotypes shared by all four sorted-subset donors showed higher generation probabilities than non-shared clonotypes. Naive subsets generally had larger estimated clonotype richness than memory subsets did. Even with the large sequencing depth, rarefaction of the sorted-subset datasets indicated that sequencing was incomplete. The genetic and exposure-history diversity represented was limited by the small number of donors. Pairwise subsampling indicated that sequencing depth was expected to affect the degree of clonotype sharing among donors. Sampling was limited to blood, and TCR repertoires in tissue likely differ from TCR repertoires in blood.

Reading the germline V gene gives CDR1 SGHTA and CDR2 FQGNSA. The cysteine opens and the phenylalanine closes a CDR3 of 13 amino acids. CDR3 DNA is the only sequence kept; it has 39 bases, read in frame from the first base. The V end loses 6 bases and the J end loses 5 bases, and a stretch of 13 bases separates them. Sequencing was done on a sample of naive CD4+ T cells sorted from blood. The sample's cell subset or site, from its label and the paper: CD45RA+ positively selected. The receptor's source is a man between 18 and 35 years old in good health. Recombination joined TRBV7-2 with TRBJ2-5, with the D gene not clear enough to name. For the CDR3, the sequence is CASRPTPYETQYF. Here is the DNA: TGTGCCAGCAGGCCCACCCCCTATGAGACCCAGTACTTC.